Listed here are 21 T cell receptor beta chains from one sample, sequenced in a study of spatial heterogeneity in lung cancer. Time point denoted: sample taken at primary tumor resection. MiXCR, applied by TCRdb to the 5' RACE reads, yields one record per CDR3 protein. There are about 35,000 distinct CDR3 sequences in the sample; approximately 3.1% occur only once, and roughly 40% lies in the top ten. Here the sequenced sample was normal lung tissue next to the tumor, taken at surgery. These receptors originate from a male donor with early-stage non-small cell lung cancer.

In this sample, this clonotype turned up many times. The gene calls are TRBV7-2 and TRBJ1-2; 7 bases line up with TRBD1. The length of the CDR3 is 12 residues. Germline V CDR1 and CDR2: SGHTA, FQGNSA. Trimming removed 5 bases from V and 8 bases from J; junction bases left unmatched: 5. The CDR3 DNA reads as TGTGCCAGCAGCGCAGACAGGGTCGGCTACACCTTC. This codes for CASSADRVGYTF.

The table lists this clonotype with a few counts. The CDR3 DNA follows: TGTGCCAGCACCCTTTTAGGGGCCGGGTTGGGGACGCCCCGCCAAGAGACCCAGTACTTC. Translated, it gives CASTLLGAGLGTPRQETQYF. The chain is built from TRBV11-2 and TRBJ2-5; perhaps D is TRBD1 or TRBD2 (5 bases each). The germline V gene encodes CDR1 SGHAT and CDR2 FQNNGV. V shed 7 bases and J shed 1 base, with 31 bases lying between them. The CDR3 extends over 20 amino acids.

In this sample, this clonotype turned up many times. The chain employs TRBV7-2 and TRBJ2-5, with no clear D. Trimming took 5 bases from V and 3 from J, leaving 10 bases between them. The CDR3 sequence is 13 residues long. CDR1 SGHTA and CDR2 FQGNSA come from the germline V gene. The CDR3 is CASSPSEEETQYF. CDR3 nucleotide sequence: TGTGCCAGCAGCCCGAGTGAGGAAGAGACCCAGTACTTC.

Ten or more counts support this clonotype. This chain links TRBV5-1 with TRBJ1-1, with D perhaps TRBD1 (5 bases). With 3 bases removed from V and 1 base from J, the gap between germline ends came to 25 bases. The germline gives CDR1 SGHRS, CDR2 YFSETQ. The CDR3 length is 19 residues. CDR3 DNA: TGCGCCAGCAGCTCGCGGGTCAGGGCGGAAGATGTTGGGAACACTGAAGCTTTCTTT. Protein product: CASSSRVRAEDVGNTEAFF.

This clonotype was seen many times. V usage is TRBV18 and J usage is TRBJ2-3; no clear D. CDR1 and CDR2 (germline): KGHSH, LQKENI. V gave up 1 base and J gave up 2 bases, with 7 bases separating them. The CDR3 has 14 residues. The CDR3 loop is CASSPQGNTDTQYF. DNA for the CDR3: TGTGCCAGCTCACCACAGGGAAACACAGATACGCAGTATTTT.

This clonotype was recorded at least ten times. The V call is TRBV3-1, the J call TRBJ1-3; no reliable D call. The V gene lost 1 base and the J gene lost 3 bases, with 16 bases spanning the gap. This CDR3 comprises 17 residues. Germline V lookup: CDR1 LGHDT, CDR2 YNNKEL (reference sequence). In nucleotides, the CDR3 is TGTGCCAGCAGCCAAGGAAGTGGCAGAGTCCTTGGAAACACCATATATTTT. It translates to CASSQGSGRVLGNTIYF.

In its sample, this clonotype was seen many times. The chain couples TRBV25-1 to TRBJ1-1; maybe TRBD1 (5 bases). Germline assignment: CDR1 MGHDK and CDR2 SYGVNS. CDR3 length: 13 residues. Trimming stripped 11 bases from V and 6 bases from J, with 19 bases between. The CDR3 region is CAVCWGVSSEAFF. In DNA, the CDR3 is TGTGCCGTATGTTGGGGGGTAAGCTCTGAAGCTTTCTTT.

This clonotype was detected ten times or more. The rearrangement links TRBV10-1 to TRBJ1-2; D remains ambiguous. The V end lost 3 bases, the J end lost 2 bases, and 7 bases lay between the germline ends. The CDR3 runs to 13 residues. Germline CDR1 WNHNN, CDR2 SYGVQD (reference sequence). DNA of the CDR3: TGCGCCAGCAGTGAAACAGCAAACTATGGCTACACCTTC. Amino acid sequence: CASSETANYGYTF.

This clonotype was seen ten or more times. This chain links TRBV4-2 with TRBJ2-3, with D unresolved. The CDR3 is made up of 14 amino acids. Germline-derived CDR1 and CDR2 are LGHNA and YNFKEQ. The V and J ends lost 0 bases and 6 bases respectively, with 10 bases between them. The CDR3 loop reads CASSQDGPPDTQYF. The CDR3 DNA sequence: TGTGCCAGCAGCCAAGACGGGCCCCCTGATACGCAGTATTTT.

This clonotype has ten or more counts. The V call is TRBV6-5, the J call TRBJ2-6, with TRBD1 matching over 10 bases. The CDR3 spans 16 residues. The germline V gene has CDR1 MNHEY and CDR2 SVGAGI. V dropped 6 bases and J dropped 11; count of bases not matched to a gene: 13. The CDR3 DNA reads TGTGCCAGCAGGACCGGGACAGGGGAAGCCTTGTACGTCCTGACTTTC. Amino acids: CASRTGTGEALYVLTF.

At least ten counts were recorded for this clonotype. This sequence joins TRBV29-1 and TRBJ1-1, with TRBD1 as a possible D gene (5 bases). CDR1 is SQVTM, CDR2 ANQGSEA, per germline. Between the trimmed V and J ends, which lost 3 bases and 4 bases, there was a span of 9 bases. The CDR3 totals 12 residues. The CDR3, as DNA: TGCAGCGTTGACGGGGGGACCACTGAAGCTTTCTTT. Translating it yields CSVDGGTTEAFF.

This clonotype has ten or more counts. It may be a read error: a sequence one base away is much more abundant. This chain connects TRBV12-3 or TRBV12-4 to TRBJ2-7; D remains unclear. CDR3 length equals 12 residues. V dropped 5 bases and J dropped 0 bases, with 5 bases sitting between them. DNA of the CDR3: TGTGCCAGCAGTCGTACCTCCTACGAGCAGTACTTC. Its protein product is CASSRTSYEQYF.

This clonotype was counted ten times or more. The gene calls are TRBV25-1 and TRBJ2-3; D gene unclear. The CDR3 has 14 amino acids. V shed 3 bases and J shed 0 bases, with 7 bases lying between them. CDR1 MGHDK and CDR2 SYGVNS come from the germline V gene. The CDR3 DNA reads as TGTGCCAGCAGTGACTCCTATAGCACAGATACGCAGTATTTT. This translates into CASSDSYSTDTQYF.

This clonotype was seen ten or more times. The rearrangement uses TRBV23-1 and TRBJ2-3, with D perhaps matching TRBD2 (6 bases). TRBV23-1 is labeled an ORF, and its function is uncertain. The CDR3 covers 15 residues. V dropped 11 bases and J dropped 0 bases, with 18 bases sitting between them. CDR3 nucleotide sequence: TGCGCCCCAACTTCCGGGGACTCCAGCACAGATACGCAGTATTTT. It codes for CAPTSGDSSTDTQYF.

By share, this clonotype counts as medium-sized. The chain carries TRBV5-5 and TRBJ2-1, with 9 bases that match TRBD2. J gave up 0 bases and V 2 bases, and 12 bases lay outside the gene matches. Looked up from germline, CDR1 is SGHKS and CDR2 is YYEKEE (reference sequence). The CDR3 runs 19 residues. CDR3 nucleotides: TGTGCCAGCAGCTTACGTTCCTTAACTAGCGGGTCCTCCTACAATGAGCAGTTCTTC. Protein sequence: CASSLRSLTSGSSYNEQFF.

This clonotype was recorded many times. The chain couples TRBV6-5 to TRBJ1-1; 8 bases line up with TRBD1. In germline, CDR1 is MNHEY, CDR2 SVGAGI. V lost 4 bases and J lost 3; bases outside the gene matches: 4. The CDR3 loop spans 14 amino acids. The CDR3 DNA follows: TGTGCCAGCAGTTTCGGGACAGGTTACACTGAAGCTTTCTTT. Residues: CASSFGTGYTEAFF.

This clonotype was seen many times. This rearrangement joins TRBV2 to TRBJ1-2, with D perhaps matching TRBD1 (6 bases). Deletions cut 4 bases from V and 2 bases from J, with 8 bases between. The germline V gene encodes CDR1 SNHLY and CDR2 FYNNEI. This CDR3 spans 13 amino acids. The CDR3 coding sequence is TGTGCCAGCAGTGTGGGGGGCAACTATGGCTACACCTTC. This codes for CASSVGGNYGYTF.

The rearrangement uses TRBV5-1 and TRBJ2-1; tentative D call: TRBD1 (6 bases). Germline V gene data show CDR1 as SGHRS and CDR2 as YFSETQ. V was clipped by 5 bases and J by 0 bases, with 12 bases between them. The CDR3 extends over 15 amino acids. This chain's CDR3 is CASRWGPGSYNEQFF. In DNA form, the CDR3 reads TGCGCCAGCAGGTGGGGGCCCGGCTCCTACAATGAGCAGTTCTTC.

This clonotype was counted at least ten times. The chain is built from TRBV6-4 and TRBJ2-2, with a tentative D call TRBD2 (6 bases). The ends were cut back, 5 bases at V and 5 bases at J, with 12 bases in the middle. The CDR3 is 14 residues long. Germline CDR1 and CDR2: MRHNA and SNTAGT. The CDR3: CASSLWAGTGELFF. The CDR3 nucleotides are TGTGCCAGCAGTCTCTGGGCGGGGACCGGGGAGCTGTTTTTT.

This clonotype was detected many times. The chain links TRBV24-1 to TRBJ2-3; 8 bases agree with TRBD1. Germline-derived CDR1 and CDR2 are KGHDR and SFDVKD. V lost 7 bases, J lost 3 bases, and 14 bases stayed unmatched. The CDR3 has 17 residues. The DNA of the CDR3 is TGTGCCACCAGCTTTGGGGCAGGGGGCTTTTGGACAGATACGCAGTATTTT. Translated, it gives CATSFGAGGFWTDTQYF.

The CDR3 region is CASSRQGAGDYEQYF. CDR3 nucleotides: TGTGCCAGCAGCCGACAGGGGGCGGGGGACTACGAGCAGTACTTC. This rearrangement joins TRBV9 to TRBJ2-7; 10 nucleotides match TRBD1. Germline values: CDR1 SGDLS, CDR2 YYNGEE. CDR3 length equals 15 residues. V lost 4 bases and J lost 3; bases outside the gene matches: 7.